A selection of T cell receptor beta chains follows, all from one sample in a study of cytomegalovirus exposure and HLA in healthy donors. Some clones are missing from TCRdb's copy, which holds only in-frame ones; the method was immunoSEQ multiplex PCR. The data contain approximately 160,000 clones, less than 85% of them singletons. Input material: PBMCs. These receptor sequences come from a male donor in good health and CMV-seronegative. Both conserved end residues are part of each CDR3. The D gene is left open where the match is weak. Clone size is shown for a subset of rows, as once, few, many or a class of expanded clone.

clone size	V gene	D gene	J gene	CDR3 DNA	CDR3 protein
.	TRBV29-1	.	TRBJ1-1	TGCAGCGTTGACCCCTCGGGGGACACTGAAGCTTTCTTT	CSVDPSGDTEAFF
.	TRBV6-6	TRBD1	TRBJ2-5	TGTGCCAGCAGCCTGACAGGGACGAGGGAGCAGTACTTC	CASSLTGTREQYF
.	TRBV6-5	.	TRBJ2-7	TGTGCCAGCAGTTACTCGGTCAGGGGTTCCTACGAGCAGTACTTC	CASSYSVRGSYEQYF
.	TRBV30	TRBD1	TRBJ2-2	TGTGCCTGGAGTGTGGGACAGCAGAACACCGGGGAGCTGTTTTTT	CAWSVGQQNTGELFF
.	TRBV18	TRBD1	TRBJ1-1	TGTACCAGCTCACCCCTCACAGGGGATACTGAAGCTTTCTTT	CTSSPLTGDTEAFF
.	TRBV19	TRBD2	TRBJ2-1	TGTGCCAGTAGTATAGGGACTAGCGGGAGTAATGAGCAGTTCTTC	CASSIGTSGSNEQFF
.	TRBV11-2	TRBD1	TRBJ1-5	TGTGCCAGCAGCTTAGGGTTGCAGGGGGGTCAGCCCCAGCATTTT	CASSLGLQGGQPQHF
.	TRBV14	.	TRBJ2-1	TGTGCCAGCAGCCAAGTGTCAGGCGACAGCTCCTACAATGAGCAGTTCTTC	CASSQVSGDSSYNEQFF
.	TRBV14	.	TRBJ2-7	TGTGCCAGCAGCCAATCTGGGCGATCCCACGAGCAGTACTTC	CASSQSGRSHEQYF
.	TRBV13	TRBD1	TRBJ1-2	TGTGCCAGCAGCTTTAAGACAGGGGGCCATGGCTACACCTTC	CASSFKTGGHGYTF
.	TRBV28	TRBD2	TRBJ2-7	TGTGCCAGCAAGACGGGGGGGCTCCCGTACGAGCAGTACTTC	CASKTGGLPYEQYF
.	TRBV7-9	.	TRBJ1-5	TGTGCCAGCAGCTTCGGTAGCAATCAGCCCCAGCATTTT	CASSFGSNQPQHF
once	TRBV27	TRBD1	TRBJ1-4	TGTGCCAGCAGTTCAAGACAGGGGGCTGGAAAACTGTTTTTT	CASSSRQGAGKLFF
once	TRBV5-4	TRBD2	TRBJ2-7	TGTGCCAGCAGCGCTGGGCCGACCAGCGGGAGGGCCTACGAGCAGTACTTC	CASSAGPTSGRAYEQYF
few	TRBV19	TRBD2	TRBJ2-1	TGTGCCAGTAGTATACGGCTAGCGGGGGGGCACAATGAGCAGTTCTTC	CASSIRLAGGHNEQFF
.	TRBV12-5	.	TRBJ1-2	TGTGCTAGTGGGACCCCAGGGGTCTATGGCTACACCTTC	CASGTPGVYGYTF
.	TRBV19	TRBD1	TRBJ2-4	TGTGCCAGTAGTCCAGAGGGGGGGACAGGGGCGAACATTCAGTACTTC	CASSPEGGTGANIQYF
once	TRBV6-5	TRBD1	TRBJ1-2	TGTGCCAGCAGCCGACAGGGTGGGGGCTATGGCTACACCTTC	CASSRQGGGYGYTF
few	TRBV6-5	TRBD1	TRBJ1-1	TGTGCCAGCAGCCTAACCGGGACAGAGAACACTGAAGCTTTCTTT	CASSLTGTENTEAFF
.	TRBV4-1	.	TRBJ2-5	TGCGCCAGCAGCCAAGGGATGGTCGTGGCGGGCCAAGAGACCCAGTACTTC	CASSQGMVVAGQETQYF
.	TRBV15	TRBD1	TRBJ2-7	TGTGCCACCAGCAGAGGGGACAGGCATTTCTACGAGCAGTACTTC	CATSRGDRHFYEQYF
once	TRBV29-1	TRBD1	TRBJ2-5	TGCAGCGTTGCCGGGACAGGGGGAGAGACCCAGTACTTC	CSVAGTGGETQYF
.	TRBV5-1	TRBD1	TRBJ2-1	TGCGCCAGCAGCTTGACAGGGGTTGGCTACAATGAGCAGTTCTTC	CASSLTGVGYNEQFF
.	TRBV5-6	TRBD1	TRBJ1-3	TGTGCCAGCAGAGGGACAGGAGGAAACACCATATATTTT	CASRGTGGNTIYF
.	TRBV15	TRBD2	TRBJ2-2	TGTGCCACCAGCAGAGAGAAGCGGGAGTGGGGCGGGGAGCTGTTTTTT	CATSREKREWGGELFF
once	TRBV28	TRBD1	TRBJ1-2	TGTGCCAGCAAGGAGGGGGCGTGGGGCTACACCTTC	CASKEGAWGYTF
.	TRBV27	TRBD1	TRBJ1-2	TGTGCCAGCAGTCATGGGGGACAGGGGTTCTATGGCTACACCTTC	CASSHGGQGFYGYTF
few	TRBV6-1	.	TRBJ1-6	TGTGCCAGCGGCGTCGGGGATTCACCCCTCCACTTT	CASGVGDSPLHF
once	TRBV4-2	.	TRBJ1-4	TGTGCCAGCAGCCAACAGGGTTGGTCTAATGAAAAACTGTTTTTT	CASSQQGWSNEKLFF
.	TRBV5-1	TRBD1	TRBJ1-5	TGCGCCAGCAGCCCCCTTTTGGACAGGGTCAATCAGCCCCAGCATTTT	CASSPLLDRVNQPQHF
.	TRBV28	TRBD1	TRBJ2-7	TGTGCCAGCGAATCAGTTGGGACAGGGGGTTCGGGCGAGCAGTACTTC	CASESVGTGGSGEQYF
.	TRBV29-1	TRBD1	TRBJ2-5	TGCAGCGTGGGACAGGTCCAAGAGACCCAGTACTTC	CSVGQVQETQYF
.	TRBV9	.	TRBJ1-6	TGTGCCAGCAGCGTAGACGGCCGGCAGGGAAGTTCACCCCTCCACTTT	CASSVDGRQGSSPLHF
few	TRBV28	.	TRBJ2-7	TGTGCCAGCTCCCCCTATGACACAAGTACCTACGAGCAGTACTTC	CASSPYDTSTYEQYF
once	TRBV11-2	.	TRBJ1-5	TGTGCCAGCAGTCAAACCCAGGGTAGCAGTCAGCCCCAGCATTTT	CASSQTQGSSQPQHF
.	TRBV5-1	TRBD2	TRBJ2-3	TGCGCCACCAACCCGGCGGCGGGGGGTTCTATGGATACGCAGTATTTT	CATNPAAGGSMDTQYF
.	TRBV27	TRBD1	TRBJ1-2	TGTGCCAGCAGCGGACAGGGGTCCGGGCGTGGCTACACCTTC	CASSGQGSGRGYTF
.	TRBV9	.	TRBJ1-2	TGTGCCAGCAGCGTCGGGACACTTACTAACTATGGCTACACCTTC	CASSVGTLTNYGYTF
.	TRBV10-3	.	TRBJ1-4	TGTGCCATCAGTGGCACAGGGAGTGAAAAACTGTTTTTT	CAISGTGSEKLFF
.	TRBV7-6	TRBD2	TRBJ2-7	TGTGCCAGCAGCTTAGACCCAACTAGCGGGGGGCAGTACTTC	CASSLDPTSGGQYF
.	TRBV19	TRBD1	TRBJ2-3	TGTGCCAGTACCCTCCTCGGGACAGGGAGCACAGATACGCAGTATTTT	CASTLLGTGSTDTQYF
.	TRBV27	TRBD1	TRBJ1-2	TGTGCCAGCAGTGGACAGGGGGCAATCTATGGCTACACCTTC	CASSGQGAIYGYTF
.	TRBV29-1	.	TRBJ1-1	TGCAGCGTTCGAGGGACTGGGATGCTGAACACTGAAGCTTTCTTT	CSVRGTGMLNTEAFF
.	TRBV11-3	.	TRBJ2-2	TGTGCCAGCAGCTTAGTCGCCAGGGTGGGCACCGGGGAGCTGTTTTTT	CASSLVARVGTGELFF
.	TRBV29-1	TRBD2	TRBJ2-3	TGCAGCGGGGATAGCGGGAGAAGCGCAGATACGCAGTATTTT	CSGDSGRSADTQYF
.	TRBV7-9	.	TRBJ1-2	TGTGCCAGCAGCTTAGTTCAGGATAACTATGGCTACACCTTC	CASSLVQDNYGYTF
.	TRBV18	.	TRBJ1-1	TGTGCCAGCTCACCGGCGGGTCTTGAAGCTTTCTTT	CASSPAGLEAFF
.	TRBV5-1	.	TRBJ2-7	TGCGCCAGCAGCGCCCCATCCTTGGTTGACTCGGGCGAGCAGTACTTC	CASSAPSLVDSGEQYF